This T cell receptor (beta chain) was recorded in a study of blood T cell repertoires in COVID-19. Study as a whole: PBMCs, B-cell-depleted T cells, or T cells provided the cDNA or gDNA that made up the material.

This CDR3 has 13 amino acids. The V end lost 10 bases, the J end lost 7 bases, and 14 bases lay between the germline ends. Germline loops: CDR1 ENHRY, CDR2 SYGVKD. It was during active infection that Seattle patients were enrolled and then longitudinally followed. Sequenced by immunoSEQ multiplex PCR; TCRdb stores in-frame clones only, minus some. The sample has about 140,000 clones; around 84% are singletons. The chain has TRBV10-3 and TRBJ1-6; the D gene is possibly TRBD1 (6 bases). This clonotype was sampled from a man aged 30 to 45 with COVID-19, enrolled during active disease. The source material was peripheral blood. The CDR3 here is CASTGRENSPLHF. CDR3 sequence (DNA): TGTGCCAGCACAGGGAGGGAAAATTCACCCCTCCACTTT.